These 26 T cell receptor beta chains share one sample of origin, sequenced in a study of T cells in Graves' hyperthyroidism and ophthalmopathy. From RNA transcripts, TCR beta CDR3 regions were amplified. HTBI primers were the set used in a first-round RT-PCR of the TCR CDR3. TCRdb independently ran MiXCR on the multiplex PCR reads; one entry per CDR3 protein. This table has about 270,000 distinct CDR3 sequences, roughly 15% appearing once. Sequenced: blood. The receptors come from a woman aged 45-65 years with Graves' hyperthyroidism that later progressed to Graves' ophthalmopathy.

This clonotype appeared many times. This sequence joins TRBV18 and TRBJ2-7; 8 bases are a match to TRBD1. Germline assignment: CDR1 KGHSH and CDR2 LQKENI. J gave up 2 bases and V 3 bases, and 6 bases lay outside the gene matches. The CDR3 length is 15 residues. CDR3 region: CASSPDRVRTYEQYF. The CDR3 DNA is TGTGCCAGCTCACCGGACAGGGTTCGGACCTACGAGCAGTACTTC.

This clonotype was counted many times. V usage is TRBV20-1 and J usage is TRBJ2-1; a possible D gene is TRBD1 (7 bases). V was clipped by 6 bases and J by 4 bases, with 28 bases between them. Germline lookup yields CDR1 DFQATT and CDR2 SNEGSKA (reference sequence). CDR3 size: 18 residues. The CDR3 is CSAILSPGQGGRYNEQFF. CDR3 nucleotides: TGCAGTGCCATTCTTTCCCCAGGGCAGGGGGGAAGGTACAATGAGCAGTTCTTC.

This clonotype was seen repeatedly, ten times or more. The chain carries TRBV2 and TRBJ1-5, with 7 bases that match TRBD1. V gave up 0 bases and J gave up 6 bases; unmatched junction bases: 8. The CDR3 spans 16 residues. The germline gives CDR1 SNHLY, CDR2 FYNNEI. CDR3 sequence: CASSEAIGTVTQPQHF. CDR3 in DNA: TGTGCCAGCAGTGAAGCTATTGGGACAGTTACTCAGCCCCAGCATTTT.

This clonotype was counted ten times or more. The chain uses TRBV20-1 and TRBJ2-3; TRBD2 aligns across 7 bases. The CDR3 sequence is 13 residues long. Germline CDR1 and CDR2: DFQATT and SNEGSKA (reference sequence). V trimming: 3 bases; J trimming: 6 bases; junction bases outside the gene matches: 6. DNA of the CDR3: TGCAGTGCTAGGTGGCGGGAGTACGATACGCAGTATTTT. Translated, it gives CSARWREYDTQYF.

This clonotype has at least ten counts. In DNA form, the CDR3 reads TGTGCCAGCTCACCACCGGTTAACACAGATACGCAGTATTTT. Translation gives CASSPPVNTDTQYF. The chain uses TRBV18 and TRBJ2-3; D not certain. V was cut by 0 bases and J by 2 bases, with 6 bases left in between. This CDR3 contains 14 residues. Germline V CDR1 and CDR2: KGHSH, LQKENI.

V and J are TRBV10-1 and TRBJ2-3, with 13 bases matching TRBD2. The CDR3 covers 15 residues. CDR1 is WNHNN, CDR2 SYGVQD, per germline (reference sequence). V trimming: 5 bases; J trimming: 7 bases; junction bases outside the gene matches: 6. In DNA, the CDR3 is TGCGCCAGCAGTAGGACTAGCGGGAGCCCCAATACGCAGTATTTT. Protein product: CASSRTSGSPNTQYF.

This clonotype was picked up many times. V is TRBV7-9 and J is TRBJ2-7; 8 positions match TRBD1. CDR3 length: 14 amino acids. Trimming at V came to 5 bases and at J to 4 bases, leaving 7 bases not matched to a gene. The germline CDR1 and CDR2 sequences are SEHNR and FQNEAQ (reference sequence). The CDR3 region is CASSRTGPRYEQYF. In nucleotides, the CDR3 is TGTGCCAGCAGCCGGACAGGGCCAAGGTACGAGCAGTACTTC. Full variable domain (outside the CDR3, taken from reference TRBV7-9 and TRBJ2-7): DTGVSQNPRHKITKRGQNVTFRCDPISEHNRLYWYRQTLGQGPEFLTYFQNEAQLEKSRLLSDRFSAERPKGSFSTLEIQRTEQGDSAMYLCASSRTGPRYEQYFGPGTRLTVT.

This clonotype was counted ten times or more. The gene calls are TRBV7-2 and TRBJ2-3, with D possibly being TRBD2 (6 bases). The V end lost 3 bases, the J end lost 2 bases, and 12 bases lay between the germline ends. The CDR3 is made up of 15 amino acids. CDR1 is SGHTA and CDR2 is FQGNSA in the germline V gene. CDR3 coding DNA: TGTGCCAGCAGCTTCGGTAGCGGAAACACAGATACGCAGTATTTT. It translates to CASSFGSGNTDTQYF. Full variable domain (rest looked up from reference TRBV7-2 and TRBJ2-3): GAGVSQSPSNKVTEKGKDVELRCDPISGHTALYWYRQSLGQGLEFLIYFQGNSAPDKSGLPSDRFSAERTGGSVSTLTIQRTQQEDSAVYLCASSFGSGNTDTQYFGPGTRLTVL.

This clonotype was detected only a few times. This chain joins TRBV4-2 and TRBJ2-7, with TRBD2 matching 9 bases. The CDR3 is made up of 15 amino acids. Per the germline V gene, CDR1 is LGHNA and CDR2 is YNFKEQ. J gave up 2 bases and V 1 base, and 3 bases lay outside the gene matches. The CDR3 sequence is CASSQGLADPYEQYF. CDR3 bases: TGTGCCAGCAGCCAAGGACTAGCGGATCCCTACGAGCAGTACTTC.

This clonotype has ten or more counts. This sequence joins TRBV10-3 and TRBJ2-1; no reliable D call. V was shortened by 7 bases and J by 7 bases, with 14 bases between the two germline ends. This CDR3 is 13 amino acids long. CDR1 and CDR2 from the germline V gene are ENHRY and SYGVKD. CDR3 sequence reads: CAITIPESNEQFF. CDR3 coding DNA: TGTGCCATCACCATCCCCGAATCGAATGAGCAGTTCTTC.

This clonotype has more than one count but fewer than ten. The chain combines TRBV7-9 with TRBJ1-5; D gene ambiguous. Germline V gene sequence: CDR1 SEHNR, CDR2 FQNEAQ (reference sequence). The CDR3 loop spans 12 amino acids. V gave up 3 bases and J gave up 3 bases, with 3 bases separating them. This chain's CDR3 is CASSFDNQPQHF. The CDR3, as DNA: TGTGCCAGCAGCTTTGACAATCAGCCCCAGCATTTT.

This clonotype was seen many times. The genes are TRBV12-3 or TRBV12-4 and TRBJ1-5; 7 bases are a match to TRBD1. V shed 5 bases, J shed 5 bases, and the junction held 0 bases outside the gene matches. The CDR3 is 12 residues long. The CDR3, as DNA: TGTGCCAGCAGTGGACAGGATCAGCCCCAGCATTTT. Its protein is CASSGQDQPQHF.

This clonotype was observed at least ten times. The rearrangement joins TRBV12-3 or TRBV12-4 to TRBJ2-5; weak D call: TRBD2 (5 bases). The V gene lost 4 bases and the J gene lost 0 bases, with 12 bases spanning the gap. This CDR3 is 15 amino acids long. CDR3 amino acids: CASSSRLTYQETQYF. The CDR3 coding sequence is TGTGCCAGCAGTTCCCGACTAACCTACCAAGAGACCCAGTACTTC.

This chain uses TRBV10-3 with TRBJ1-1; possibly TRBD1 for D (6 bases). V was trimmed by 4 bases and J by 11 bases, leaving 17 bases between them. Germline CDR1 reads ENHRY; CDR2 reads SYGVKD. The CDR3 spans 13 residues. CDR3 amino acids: CAISAEGDGMAFF. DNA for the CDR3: TGTGCCATCAGTGCCGAGGGGGACGGGATGGCTTTCTTT.

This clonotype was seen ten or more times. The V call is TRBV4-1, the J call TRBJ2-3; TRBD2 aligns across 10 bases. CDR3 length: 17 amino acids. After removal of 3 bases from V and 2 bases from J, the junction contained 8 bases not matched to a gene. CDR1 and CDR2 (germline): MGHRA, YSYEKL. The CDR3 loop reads CASSQESGRAFTDTQYF. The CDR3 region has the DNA TGCGCCAGCAGCCAGGAGAGCGGGAGGGCATTCACAGATACGCAGTATTTT.

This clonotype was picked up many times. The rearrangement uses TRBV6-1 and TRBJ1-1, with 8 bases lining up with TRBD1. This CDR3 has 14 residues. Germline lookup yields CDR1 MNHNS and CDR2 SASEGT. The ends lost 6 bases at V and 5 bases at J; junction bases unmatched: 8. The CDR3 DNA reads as TGTGCCAGCAGCCTAGGGACAGGATGGACTGAAGCTTTCTTT. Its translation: CASSLGTGWTEAFF.

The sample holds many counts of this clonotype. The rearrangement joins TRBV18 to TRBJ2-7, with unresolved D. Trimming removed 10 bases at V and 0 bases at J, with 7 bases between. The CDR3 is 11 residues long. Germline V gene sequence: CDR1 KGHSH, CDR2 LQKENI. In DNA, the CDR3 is TGTGCCACCGTTAGCTCCTACGAGCAGTACTTC. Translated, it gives CATVSSYEQYF.

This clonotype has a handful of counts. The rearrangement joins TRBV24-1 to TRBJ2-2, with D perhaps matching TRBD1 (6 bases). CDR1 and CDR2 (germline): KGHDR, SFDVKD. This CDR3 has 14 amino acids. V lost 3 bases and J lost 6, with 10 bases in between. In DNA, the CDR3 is TGTGCCACCAGTGATATACAGGGCCCCGGGGAGCTGTTTTTT. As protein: CATSDIQGPGELFF.

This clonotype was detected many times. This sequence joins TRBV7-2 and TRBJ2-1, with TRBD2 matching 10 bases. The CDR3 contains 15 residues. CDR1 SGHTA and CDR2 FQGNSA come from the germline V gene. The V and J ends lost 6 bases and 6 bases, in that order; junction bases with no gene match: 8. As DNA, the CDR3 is TGTGCCAGCAGGTATCTAGCGGGAGCCTCCAATGAGCAGTTCTTC. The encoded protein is CASRYLAGASNEQFF.

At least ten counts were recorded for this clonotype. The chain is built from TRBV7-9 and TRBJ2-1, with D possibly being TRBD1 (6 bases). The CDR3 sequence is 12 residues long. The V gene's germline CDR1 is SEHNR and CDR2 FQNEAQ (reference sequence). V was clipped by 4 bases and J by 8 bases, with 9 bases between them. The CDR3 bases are TGTGCCAGCAGCTCACAGGGCGATGAGCAGTTCTTC. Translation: CASSSQGDEQFF.

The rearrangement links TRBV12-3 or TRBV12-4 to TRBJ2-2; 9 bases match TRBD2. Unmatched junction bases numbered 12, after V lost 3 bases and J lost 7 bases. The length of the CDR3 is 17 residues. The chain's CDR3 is CASSLSSASGKVGELFF. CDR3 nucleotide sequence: TGTGCCAGCAGTTTGAGTTCGGCTAGCGGGAAGGTCGGGGAGCTGTTTTTT.

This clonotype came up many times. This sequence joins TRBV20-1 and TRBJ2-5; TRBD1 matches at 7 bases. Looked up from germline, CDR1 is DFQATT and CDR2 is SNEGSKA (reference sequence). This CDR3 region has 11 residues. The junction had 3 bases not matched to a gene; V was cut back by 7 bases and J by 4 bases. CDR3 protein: CSGDRLETQYF. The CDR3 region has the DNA TGCAGTGGGGACAGACTAGAGACCCAGTACTTC.

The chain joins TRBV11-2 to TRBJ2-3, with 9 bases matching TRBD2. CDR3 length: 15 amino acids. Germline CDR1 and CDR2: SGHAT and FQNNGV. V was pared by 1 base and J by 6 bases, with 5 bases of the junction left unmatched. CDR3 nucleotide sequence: TGTGCCAGCAGCTTAGTTGTCCTAGCGGGGGATACGCAGTATTTT. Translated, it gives CASSLVVLAGDTQYF.

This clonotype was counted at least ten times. CDR3 bases: TGTGCCAGCAGCTCGGGGACAGGATCGGACTATGGCTACACCTTC. Encoded protein: CASSSGTGSDYGYTF. The chain combines TRBV7-3 with TRBJ1-2; 8 bases line up with TRBD1. Looked up from germline, CDR1 is SGHTA and CDR2 is FQGTGA. J was trimmed by 3 bases and V by 4 bases; bases with no gene match: 7. The CDR3 has 15 amino acids.

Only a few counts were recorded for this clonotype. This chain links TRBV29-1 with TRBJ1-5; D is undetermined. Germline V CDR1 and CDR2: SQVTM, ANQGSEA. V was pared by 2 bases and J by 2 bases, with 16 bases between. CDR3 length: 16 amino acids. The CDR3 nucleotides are TGCAGCGTTGAAATCCCTTCCAAGGTTCGCAATCAGCCCCAGCATTTT. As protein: CSVEIPSKVRNQPQHF. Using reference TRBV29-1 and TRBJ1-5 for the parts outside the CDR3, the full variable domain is SAVISQKPSRDICQRGTSLTIQCQVDSQVTMMFWYRQQPGQSLTLIATANQGSEATYESGFVIDKFPISRPNLTFSTLTVSNMSPEDSSIYLCSVEIPSKVRNQPQHFGDGTRLSIL.

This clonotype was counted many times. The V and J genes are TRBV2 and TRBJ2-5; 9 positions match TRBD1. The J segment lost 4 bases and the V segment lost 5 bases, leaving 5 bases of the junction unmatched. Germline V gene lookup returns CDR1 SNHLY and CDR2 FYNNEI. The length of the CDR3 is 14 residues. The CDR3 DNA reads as TGTGCCAGCAGTCCACGGACAGGGGTAGAGACCCAGTACTTC. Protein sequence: CASSPRTGVETQYF. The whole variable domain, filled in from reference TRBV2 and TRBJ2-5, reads EPEVTQTPSHQVTQMGQEVILRCVPISNHLYFYWYRQILGQKVEFLVSFYNNEISEKSEIFDDQFSVERPDGSNFTLKIRSTKLEDSAMYFCASSPRTGVETQYFGPGTRLLVL.